This is a list of T cell receptor beta chains from one sample in a study of blood T cells in healthy people across ages. TCRdb re-analysed the 5' RACE reads in MiXCR, keeping a single row per CDR3 protein. Of approximately 1,000,000 distinct CDR3 sequences detected, more than 30% appear once; the ten largest clones hold around 13%. Sequenced input: blood. The receptors originated from a man between 18 and 35 years old in good health. Both conserved end residues are part of each CDR3. Each record gives: D gene, J gene, V gene, CDR3 protein. D genes are given only for firm matches.

d_gene: TRBD1; j_gene: TRBJ2-3; v_gene: TRBV20-1; CDR3aa: CSATRTGGPDTQYF
d_gene: TRBD2; j_gene: TRBJ2-1; v_gene: TRBV9; CDR3aa: CASSGGGSSYNEQFF
d_gene: TRBD2; j_gene: TRBJ2-3; v_gene: TRBV6-2/TRBV6-3; CDR3aa: CASSYSSTSGYSTDTQYF
d_gene: NA; j_gene: TRBJ2-3; v_gene: TRBV6-1; CDR3aa: CASSVTQEGDTQYF
d_gene: NA; j_gene: TRBJ2-7; v_gene: TRBV6-5; CDR3aa: CASSYSGTPWEQYF
d_gene: NA; j_gene: TRBJ1-2; v_gene: TRBV6-1; CDR3aa: CASSLRASWGYTF
d_gene: NA; j_gene: TRBJ2-5; v_gene: TRBV5-1; CDR3aa: CASSLEIGDTQYF
d_gene: NA; j_gene: TRBJ2-2; v_gene: TRBV20-1; CDR3aa: CSAWTDTGTGELFF
d_gene: NA; j_gene: TRBJ1-3; v_gene: TRBV7-2; CDR3aa: CASSVTGLGGTTIYF
d_gene: TRBD1; j_gene: TRBJ2-3; v_gene: TRBV7-9; CDR3aa: CASSLPTGTGAPGTDTQYF
d_gene: TRBD2; j_gene: TRBJ2-5; v_gene: TRBV10-3; CDR3aa: CAISPGLLAGNAETQYF